This TCR beta chain was sequenced during a study of T cells in Graves' hyperthyroidism and ophthalmopathy. Study-level background: Before any treatment, at initial diagnosis, peripheral blood was collected.

V was trimmed by 4 bases and J by 7 bases, leaving 11 bases between them. Per the germline V gene, CDR1 is SGHTS and CDR2 is YDEGEE. CDR3 length equals 13 residues. This clonotype was seen a few times. Lactation, pregnancy, other autoimmune disease or uncontrolled infection excluded patients. Diagnosing involved the use of clinical symptoms, serum thyroxine and TRAb, thyroid ultrasound and orbital computed tomography. The TCR beta CDR3 regions underwent amplification using RNA transcripts as the source. HTBI primers were used for first-round RT-PCR of the TCR CDR3. TCRdb ran MiXCR on the multiplex PCR reads and lists one entry per CDR3 protein. Among 350,000 or so distinct CDR3 sequences listed, about 20% were seen once.

The chain uses TRBV5-8 and TRBJ1-4; D ambiguous. Sequencing was done on a sample of blood. This TCR derives from a woman aged 50 to 65 with Graves' hyperthyroidism. CDR3 sequence (DNA): TGTGCCAGCAGCACGGCATTTGGTGAAAAACTGTTTTTT. This sequence encodes CASSTAFGEKLFF. The whole variable domain, filled in from reference TRBV5-8 and TRBJ1-4, reads EAGVTQSPTHLIKTRGQQATLRCSPISGHTSVYWYQQALGLGLQFLLWYDEGEERNRGNFPPRFSGRQFPNYSSELNVNALELEDSALYLCASSTAFGEKLFFGSGTQLSVL.